This T cell receptor beta chain was observed in a study of beta chain features in type 1 diabetes (dated by TCRdb to 2016 to 2019). Study-wide context: Patients and healthy donors did not differ in mean age, gender distribution, total cell number or subset yield. A total of 85 million to 110 million sorted cells were examined across all samples, and RNA yield correlated strongly with the number of cells per subset. In the study, recently diagnosed type 1 diabetes patients and matched healthy donors were compared on the TCRB repertoires of their sorted circulating CD4+ T cell subsets. Regulatory and stem cell-like memory subsets were obtained from only 8 patients and roughly 8 healthy donors, while naive and central memory subsets were obtained from all 30 or so donors.

On the study overall, not on this receptor specifically: Because cDNA was sequenced instead of genomic DNA, activated cells with high expression could be over-represented, although the groups did not differ in activation or CD3 levels. The naive, central memory and regulatory TCRB repertoires appeared to resemble one another more closely among patients than among healthy donors. PCR may preferentially amplify shorter templates, but because patient and control samples were amplified and corrected together, any resulting skew would affect both groups equally. A moderate but significant shortening of TCRB CDR3 length was observed in type 1 diabetes patients in all four CD4+ subsets. HLA sub-analyses involved small numbers of individuals, so any influence of HLA type on TCRB rearrangement remained unresolved. At VDJ recombination sites, type 1 diabetes patients had fewer insertions and more deleted nucleotides, which implies abnormalities in thymic rearrangement.

A single peripheral blood draw of around 0.11 L on average was collected from each donor into heparinised tubes. Naive, central memory, regulatory and stem cell-like memory CD4+ T cells were sorted on a BD FACSAria II using a panel including CD45RO, CCR7, CD25, CD127, CD95 and CD27. All sorted populations exceeded 95% purity. PBMCs were isolated immediately by Lymphoprep density gradient centrifugation and stained directly without culture. So that batch effects would be minimized, each experiment stained and sorted samples in pairs, pairing one healthy donor with one patient. All of the isolated RNA was reverse transcribed with the High Capacity cDNA Reverse Transcription Kit, so expressed TCRB transcripts were sequenced. Naive, central memory and regulatory T cell samples underwent deep immunoSEQ sequencing, averaging approximately 3.3 million total reads per sample. After sorted cells were lysed in RLT buffer, RNA was extracted with DNase-treated RNeasy Micro or Mini kits, with the choice depending on cell number. Each cell subset was processed on its own to prevent cross-contamination, while patient and healthy donor samples were processed together. The immunoSEQ multiplex PCR was used to amplify TCRB sequences from cDNA, generating 87-bp fragments that spanned the CDR3 region. Sequencing of the amplicons was performed on the Illumina HiSeq platform. The original methods were these. PCR bias was corrected computationally using synthetic template baselines, and reads within Hamming distance 2 were collapsed, with unmergeable singletons discarded. Reads were aligned to IMGT to assign V, D and J genes, CDR3 length, and insertions or deletions at six rearrangement sites. Clonotype counts were normalized to sorted cell number within each subset before computing true diversity and Gini coefficients with the tcR R package. The overlap coefficient, calculated on TCRB nucleotide sequences, was used to measure repertoire sharing. Here the immuneACCESS table is served through TCRdb, limited to in-frame sequences with V and J called. Missing clones are a known gap in these copies; in checked studies unresolved V genes cover under half, and the rest lacks a known reason. From that table come the V and J calls and clone size; the DNA was used to work out D and trimming. The sample includes tens of thousands of clones, with 45% to 50% observed a single time. Together, the top ten hold 0.65% to 0.75% of the sample.

Remarks on this clone: The antigen it binds to is not known. Base quality data are lacking; no much larger clone is found one base away.

The CDR3, from cysteine to phenylalanine, totals 20 residues. Only the CDR3 portion is preserved as DNA: 60 bases, with reading frame beginning at the first base. The germline V gene specifies SQVTM as CDR1 and ANQGSEA as CDR2. V and J are trimmed by 7 bases and 0 bases, and the gene matches miss 26 bases of the junction. This receptor was obtained from a man between 25 and 39 years old with type 1 diabetes. The sequenced sample was central memory CD4+ T cells from blood. The V and J segments used are TRBV29-1 and TRBJ1-1; TRBD1 fits 7 bases in the junction. The DNA is TGCAGCGCCAGACCCTACGGGACAGTCAACCTGTGTCGGATGAACACTGAAGCTTTCTTT. Translated, it gives CSARPYGTVNLCRMNTEAFF.